The rows below give T cell receptor beta chains drawn from one sample of a study of blood T cell repertoires in COVID-19. TCRdb keeps only in-frame clones here, not all; method: immunoSEQ multiplex PCR. The data contain some 140,000 clones, around 80% of them singletons. Sequencing used peripheral blood. These receptors originate from an older man with acute or convalescent COVID-19. The CDR3 runs from the conserved cysteine through the conserved F or W. A D gene is named only where the DNA matches it firmly. Clone size is shown for a subset of rows, as once, few, many or a class of expanded clone.

CDR3 DNA: TGTGCCAGCAGTTACCCCACGGGACAGAACTATGGCTACACCTTC; CDR3 protein: CASSYPTGQNYGYTF; V gene: TRBV6-6; D gene: TRBD1; J gene: TRBJ1-2; clone size: .
CDR3 DNA: TGTGCCAGCTCACCGGACATTAATGAAAAACTGTTTTTT; CDR3 protein: CASSPDINEKLFF; V gene: TRBV18; D gene: .; J gene: TRBJ1-4; clone size: .
CDR3 DNA: TGTGCCAGCAGTTTATCGGGACTAGCGGGGAGAAACCAAGATGAATTCTTC; CDR3 protein: CASSLSGLAGRNQDEFF; V gene: TRBV27; D gene: TRBD2; J gene: TRBJ2-1; clone size: .
CDR3 DNA: TGTGCCACCAGTGATTCGGGAGCTGGAACAGCCAACTATGGCTACACCTTC; CDR3 protein: CATSDSGAGTANYGYTF; V gene: TRBV24-1; D gene: .; J gene: TRBJ1-2; clone size: once
CDR3 DNA: TGTGCCAGCAGCTTAGACAGGCGACTAGCGGGGGGGTCAGATACGCAGTATTTT; CDR3 protein: CASSLDRRLAGGSDTQYF; V gene: TRBV11-3; D gene: TRBD2; J gene: TRBJ2-3; clone size: .
CDR3 DNA: TGTGCCACCAGTGACAACAGGGGTCAAGATACGCAGTATTTT; CDR3 protein: CATSDNRGQDTQYF; V gene: TRBV24-1; D gene: TRBD1; J gene: TRBJ2-3; clone size: .
CDR3 DNA: TGTGCCAGCAGCCGGACTAGCGCTAGCACAGATACGCAGTATTTT; CDR3 protein: CASSRTSASTDTQYF; V gene: TRBV7-3; D gene: TRBD2; J gene: TRBJ2-3; clone size: .
CDR3 DNA: TGTGCCAGCAGCGTGAATGTCAGGGGTTTCTACGAGCAGTACTTC; CDR3 protein: CASSVNVRGFYEQYF; V gene: TRBV9; D gene: .; J gene: TRBJ2-7; clone size: .
CDR3 DNA: TGTGCCAGCAGCTCCCAGGGGGCTATTAACTATGGCTACACCTTC; CDR3 protein: CASSSQGAINYGYTF; V gene: TRBV7-8; D gene: TRBD1; J gene: TRBJ1-2; clone size: .
CDR3 DNA: TGTGCCACCAGTGATCCTCCTGGGGGGGTAGAAACCGGGGAGCTGTTTTTT; CDR3 protein: CATSDPPGGVETGELFF; V gene: TRBV24-1; D gene: TRBD2; J gene: TRBJ2-2; clone size: .
CDR3 DNA: TGTGCCAGCAGCCCTAGCGGGGGAGAGACCCAGTACTTC; CDR3 protein: CASSPSGGETQYF; V gene: TRBV7-2; D gene: TRBD2; J gene: TRBJ2-5; clone size: few
CDR3 DNA: TGTGCCAGCAGCTTAGTTCAGGGGGCTAATGAAAAACTGTTTTTT; CDR3 protein: CASSLVQGANEKLFF; V gene: TRBV7-2; D gene: TRBD1; J gene: TRBJ1-4; clone size: .
CDR3 DNA: TGTGCCAGTAGCGTTCAGGGTCCCACCGGGGAGCTGTTTTTT; CDR3 protein: CASSVQGPTGELFF; V gene: TRBV19; D gene: .; J gene: TRBJ2-2; clone size: many
CDR3 DNA: TGTGCCAGCAGCACCCCGGACAGGGTACACCCTTTCGCAGCTTTCTTT; CDR3 protein: CASSTPDRVHPFAAFF; V gene: TRBV11-2; D gene: TRBD1; J gene: TRBJ1-1; clone size: .
CDR3 DNA: TGTGCCAGCAGCTTAGACAGGGGGCCGGGGGAAAAACTGTTTTTT; CDR3 protein: CASSLDRGPGEKLFF; V gene: TRBV11-2; D gene: TRBD1; J gene: TRBJ1-4; clone size: once
CDR3 DNA: TGTGCCTGGACCTCACAGGGCGAGGGCACAGATACGCAGTATTTT; CDR3 protein: CAWTSQGEGTDTQYF; V gene: TRBV30; D gene: .; J gene: TRBJ2-3; clone size: .
CDR3 DNA: TGTGCCAGCAGTGGCCGGGAGGGAGATACGCAGTATTTT; CDR3 protein: CASSGREGDTQYF; V gene: TRBV6-4; D gene: TRBD2; J gene: TRBJ2-3; clone size: once
CDR3 DNA: TGTGCCAGCAGTCGGCAGGGAGAGACCCAGTACTTC; CDR3 protein: CASSRQGETQYF; V gene: TRBV12-3/TRBV12-4; D gene: .; J gene: TRBJ2-5; clone size: .
CDR3 DNA: TGCGCCAGCAGCTTCGGGGGGGCGACTGAAGCTTTCTTT; CDR3 protein: CASSFGGATEAFF; V gene: TRBV5-1; D gene: .; J gene: TRBJ1-1; clone size: .
CDR3 DNA: TGTGCCAGCAGTTTTGGGCAGAGAACTGAAGCTTTCTTT; CDR3 protein: CASSFGQRTEAFF; V gene: TRBV3-1/TRBV3-2; D gene: .; J gene: TRBJ1-1; clone size: .
CDR3 DNA: TGTGCCAGCAGCTTCATAACGGGAGGCTCCTACAATGAGCAGTTCTTC; CDR3 protein: CASSFITGGSYNEQFF; V gene: TRBV7-8; D gene: TRBD2; J gene: TRBJ2-1; clone size: .
CDR3 DNA: TGTGCCACCAGGGCCGGGACTAGTAATGAGCAGTTCTTC; CDR3 protein: CATRAGTSNEQFF; V gene: TRBV24-1; D gene: TRBD2; J gene: TRBJ2-1; clone size: .
CDR3 DNA: TGTGCCAGCAGCTTAGAGGCGAGGCAGACCCAGTACTTC; CDR3 protein: CASSLEARQTQYF; V gene: TRBV11-1; D gene: .; J gene: TRBJ2-5; clone size: .
CDR3 DNA: TGCAGCGTTGGCTATCTAGCGGGGCAAGAGACCCAGTACTTC; CDR3 protein: CSVGYLAGQETQYF; V gene: TRBV29-1; D gene: TRBD2; J gene: TRBJ2-5; clone size: .
CDR3 DNA: TGTGCCAGCAGTGTCCGACAGGGGACTAATTCACCCCTCCACTTT; CDR3 protein: CASSVRQGTNSPLHF; V gene: TRBV28; D gene: TRBD1; J gene: TRBJ1-6; clone size: .
CDR3 DNA: TGTGCCAGCAGACCCGGGACTGCTAATGAAGCTTTCTTT; CDR3 protein: CASRPGTANEAFF; V gene: TRBV5-5; D gene: .; J gene: TRBJ1-1; clone size: .
CDR3 DNA: TGTGCCAGCAGCTTGGCAGCCGGGACAGGGGCCCTTAATGAGCAGTTCTTC; CDR3 protein: CASSLAAGTGALNEQFF; V gene: TRBV7-2; D gene: TRBD1; J gene: TRBJ2-1; clone size: .
CDR3 DNA: TGCGCCAGCAGCCAAGCCTTGGGAAACACCATATATTTT; CDR3 protein: CASSQALGNTIYF; V gene: TRBV4-3; D gene: .; J gene: TRBJ1-3; clone size: .
CDR3 DNA: TGTGCCAGCAGCGTAGGGGGCCGTTTCCCTGATACGCAGTATTTT; CDR3 protein: CASSVGGRFPDTQYF; V gene: TRBV9; D gene: .; J gene: TRBJ2-3; clone size: many
CDR3 DNA: TGTGCCACCAGTGCCGTTCGGGGAAGCTCCTACGAGCAGTACTTC; CDR3 protein: CATSAVRGSSYEQYF; V gene: TRBV24-1; D gene: .; J gene: TRBJ2-7; clone size: .
CDR3 DNA: TGCGCCAGCAGCTACTCCGGGACAGGGATGGAGCTGTTTTTT; CDR3 protein: CASSYSGTGMELFF; V gene: TRBV5-1; D gene: TRBD1; J gene: TRBJ2-2; clone size: .
CDR3 DNA: TGTGCCAGCGCAGACACTGAAGCTTTCTTT; CDR3 protein: CASADTEAFF; V gene: TRBV25-1; D gene: .; J gene: TRBJ1-1; clone size: .
CDR3 DNA: TGCAGTGCTAGTAGCGGGGTAGGCAATGAGCAGTTCTTC; CDR3 protein: CSASSGVGNEQFF; V gene: TRBV20-1; D gene: TRBD2; J gene: TRBJ2-1; clone size: .
CDR3 DNA: TGCGCCAGCAGCCTTTCATTCAATGAAAAACTGTTTTTT; CDR3 protein: CASSLSFNEKLFF; V gene: TRBV4-3; D gene: .; J gene: TRBJ1-4; clone size: .
CDR3 DNA: TGTGCCAGCAGCTTGGAGACTGTAGCTAACTATGGCTACACCTTC; CDR3 protein: CASSLETVANYGYTF; V gene: TRBV5-6; D gene: .; J gene: TRBJ1-2; clone size: .
CDR3 DNA: TGCAGCGTTGGATCGGGACAGGAGGTTTCCGATCAGTACTTC; CDR3 protein: CSVGSGQEVSDQYF; V gene: TRBV29-1; D gene: TRBD1; J gene: TRBJ2-4; clone size: once
CDR3 DNA: TGTGCCAGCAGCCAAGAACTGGCAGGGGTTGTTTCACCCCTCCACTTT; CDR3 protein: CASSQELAGVVSPLHF; V gene: TRBV4-2; D gene: .; J gene: TRBJ1-6; clone size: .
CDR3 DNA: TGTGCCAGTAGTTCCGGGGCAGATACGCAGTATTTT; CDR3 protein: CASSSGADTQYF; V gene: TRBV19; D gene: .; J gene: TRBJ2-3; clone size: .
CDR3 DNA: TGTGCCAGCAGCTCGACAGGGTCCAACTATGGCTACACCTTC; CDR3 protein: CASSSTGSNYGYTF; V gene: TRBV9; D gene: TRBD1; J gene: TRBJ1-2; clone size: .
CDR3 DNA: TGTGCCAGCACCCCCCTGAGAGCGGGGGGCATAGATACGCAGTATTTT; CDR3 protein: CASTPLRAGGIDTQYF; V gene: TRBV28; D gene: TRBD2; J gene: TRBJ2-3; clone size: .
CDR3 DNA: TGTGCCAGCAGCTTCCGCCAGGGGAACACTGAAGCTTTCTTT; CDR3 protein: CASSFRQGNTEAFF; V gene: TRBV11-2; D gene: .; J gene: TRBJ1-1; clone size: .
CDR3 DNA: TGTGCCAGCAGCTTAGGGGGCCACAATGAGCAGTTCTTC; CDR3 protein: CASSLGGHNEQFF; V gene: TRBV11-2; D gene: .; J gene: TRBJ2-1; clone size: .
CDR3 DNA: TGTGCCAGCAGTGAGGGGGTGATTGGGGGCCCGCATGAGACCCAGTACTTC; CDR3 protein: CASSEGVIGGPHETQYF; V gene: TRBV25-1; D gene: .; J gene: TRBJ2-5; clone size: .
CDR3 DNA: TGTGCCAGCAGTTTATGGGGACGGGAGAATCAGCCCCAGCATTTT; CDR3 protein: CASSLWGRENQPQHF; V gene: TRBV28; D gene: .; J gene: TRBJ1-5; clone size: .
CDR3 DNA: TGTGCCAGTAGCCGGACAGGGGTTTCCTACGAGCAGTACTTC; CDR3 protein: CASSRTGVSYEQYF; V gene: TRBV19; D gene: TRBD1; J gene: TRBJ2-7; clone size: .
CDR3 DNA: TGTGCCAGTAGTCCGACCCGACAGGGGGAGCGCAGCAATCAGCCCCAGCATTTT; CDR3 protein: CASSPTRQGERSNQPQHF; V gene: TRBV19; D gene: TRBD1; J gene: TRBJ1-5; clone size: .
CDR3 DNA: TGTGCCAGTAGTATAGGGGGGACACCGAATCAGCCCCAGCATTTT; CDR3 protein: CASSIGGTPNQPQHF; V gene: TRBV19; D gene: .; J gene: TRBJ1-5; clone size: .
CDR3 DNA: TGTGCCAGCAGCGAAAGATTGTCAGGGAGGAGGATCACTGAAGCTTTCTTT; CDR3 protein: CASSERLSGRRITEAFF; V gene: TRBV7-3; D gene: .; J gene: TRBJ1-1; clone size: once